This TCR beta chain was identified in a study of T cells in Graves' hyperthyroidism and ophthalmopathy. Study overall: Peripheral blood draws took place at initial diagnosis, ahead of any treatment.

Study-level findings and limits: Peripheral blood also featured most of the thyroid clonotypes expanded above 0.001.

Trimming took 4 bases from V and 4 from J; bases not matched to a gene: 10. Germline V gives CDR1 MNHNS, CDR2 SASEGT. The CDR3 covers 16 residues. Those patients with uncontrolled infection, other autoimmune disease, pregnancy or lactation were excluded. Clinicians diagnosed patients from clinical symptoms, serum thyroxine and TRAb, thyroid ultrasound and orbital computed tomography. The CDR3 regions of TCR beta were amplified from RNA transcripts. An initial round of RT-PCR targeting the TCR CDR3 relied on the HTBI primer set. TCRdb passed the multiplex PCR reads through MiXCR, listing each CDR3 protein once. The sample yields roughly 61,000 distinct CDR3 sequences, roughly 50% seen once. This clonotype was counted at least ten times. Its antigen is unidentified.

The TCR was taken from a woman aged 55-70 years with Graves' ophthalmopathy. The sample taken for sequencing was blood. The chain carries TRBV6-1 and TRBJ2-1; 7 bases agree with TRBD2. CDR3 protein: CASSASGGGAYNEQFF. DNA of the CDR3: TGTGCCAGCAGTGCATCGGGCGGGGGAGCTTACAATGAGCAGTTCTTC.